The rows below give T cell receptor beta chains drawn from one sample of a study of T cell repertoires in cytomegalovirus infection. A single record per CDR3 protein comes from TCRdb applying MiXCR to the reads. The sample has over 100,000 distinct CDR3 sequences; about 30% are singletons. What these receptors recognize is not known. The material sequenced was CD8+ T cells from cultured PBMCs, taken from culture after CMV antigen stimulation. These receptors originate from a human donor in good health (CMV status not recorded). Some clones in this sample may be carry-over from other donors' samples. Both conserved end residues are part of each CDR3. Each record gives: D gene, clone size, J gene, V gene, CDR3 DNA, CDR3 protein. D genes are given only for firm matches. Size values are once, few and many counts, or a class for expanded clones, and some rows have none.

.	.	TRBJ2-3	TRBV2	TGTGCCAGCAGCCTTACCACAGATACGCAGTATTTT	CASSLTTDTQYF
TRBD2	many	TRBJ2-5	TRBV7-6	TGTGCCAGCAGCGCCACCGGGACTAGCGCTGTTCAAGAGACCCAGTACTTC	CASSATGTSAVQETQYF
.	.	TRBJ1-1	TRBV7-9	TGTGCCAGCAGCTTAGAGTTGAGTCGATACACTGAAGCTTTCTTT	CASSLELSRYTEAFF
.	.	TRBJ2-1	TRBV27	TGTGCCACCAACCTAGGGGGGGGGGGCAATGAGCAGTTCTTC	CATNLGGGGNEQFF
TRBD1	many	TRBJ1-5	TRBV7-8	TGTGCCAGCAGCCCCGGGACAGCTAAGGAGCCCCAGCATTTT	CASSPGTAKEPQHF
TRBD2	few	TRBJ2-1	TRBV19	TGTGCCAGTAGTATTAGTAGCGGGTTTGCCGATGAGCAGTTCTTC	CASSISSGFADEQFF
.	once	TRBJ2-2	TRBV19	TGTGCCAGTAGTAGAACTACGGGGGAGCTGTTTTTT	CASSRTTGELFF
.	.	TRBJ2-5	TRBV7-9	TGTGCCAGCAGGAAGACAGGCGACCAAGAGACCCAGTACTTC	CASRKTGDQETQYF
TRBD1	.	TRBJ1-1	TRBV19	TGTGCCAGTAGCCACAGGGGTGGGACTGAAGCTTTCTTT	CASSHRGGTEAFF
.	.	TRBJ2-7	TRBV27	TGTGCCAGCAGTTTAACCCCAGGGTATGCGTACGAGCAGTACTTC	CASSLTPGYAYEQYF
TRBD1	.	TRBJ2-6	TRBV4-1	TGCGCCAGCAGCCAAGCTACAGGGGAAGGGGCCAACGTCCTGACTTTC	CASSQATGEGANVLTF
.	few	TRBJ1-4	TRBV30	TGTGCCTCTTGGGCTGCCCTCTCGACAGCAGAAAGTGAAAAACTGTTTTTT	CASWAALSTAESEKLFF
TRBD2	.	TRBJ2-3	TRBV13	TGTGCCAGCAGCTCGGGACTAGCGGGGCCCACAGATACGCAGTATTTT	CASSSGLAGPTDTQYF
TRBD1	few	TRBJ2-1	TRBV7-9	TGTGCCAGCAGCTTAGGGACAGGGGAGGCCTACAATGAGCAGTTCTTC	CASSLGTGEAYNEQFF
TRBD2	few	TRBJ2-3	TRBV6-1	TGTGCCACCCGTCTAGCGGGGTCCTATTTGAGCACAGATACGCAGTATTTT	CATRLAGSYLSTDTQYF
TRBD2	many	TRBJ2-3	TRBV7-3	TGTGCCAGCAGCGAGACTAGCGGGGGGGGCACAGATACGCAGTATTTT	CASSETSGGGTDTQYF
.	.	TRBJ2-7	TRBV11-1	TGTGCCAGCAGCCACTCCGGGACTCTCTACGAGCAGTACTTC	CASSHSGTLYEQYF
.	few	TRBJ2-2	TRBV28	TGTGCCAGCAGTCAAGCAGGGTGGGGCACCGGGGAGCTGTTTTTT	CASSQAGWGTGELFF
.	many	TRBJ1-1	TRBV7-9	TGTGCCAGCAGCTTTAATCTCGGGGGGCTTGAAGCTTTCTTT	CASSFNLGGLEAFF
.	many	TRBJ2-1	TRBV9	TGTGCCAGCAGCGTAAAGGGCCTTCCATCCAACAATGAGCAGTTCTTC	CASSVKGLPSNNEQFF
TRBD1	few	TRBJ2-3	TRBV12-5	TGTGCTAGTGGATTGGACAGGGAGACAGATACGCAGTATTTT	CASGLDRETDTQYF
.	few	TRBJ2-2	TRBV12-3/TRBV12-4	TGTGCCAGCAGTCCAGGTCACGGGGAGCTGTTTTTT	CASSPGHGELFF
.	.	TRBJ2-1	TRBV12-3/TRBV12-4	TGTGCCAGCAGTGCCTTGGATGAGCAGTTCTTC	CASSALDEQFF
TRBD1	.	TRBJ2-6	TRBV12-3/TRBV12-4	TGTGCCAGCAGAGGGACAGGGGACCTCTCTGGGGCCAACGTCCTGACTTTC	CASRGTGDLSGANVLTF
.	few	TRBJ2-2	TRBV24-1	TGTGCCACCAGTGAGACCCACGGCGGGGAGCTGTTTTTT	CATSETHGGELFF
.	many	TRBJ2-1	TRBV7-8	TGTGCCAGCAGCTTAGCAGTAGCTCCATACAATGAGCAGTTCTTC	CASSLAVAPYNEQFF
TRBD1	few	TRBJ2-7	TRBV7-9	TGTGCCAGCAAACCGGGACAGGGGGCAATCGAGCAGTACTTC	CASKPGQGAIEQYF
TRBD2	.	TRBJ2-1	TRBV12-3/TRBV12-4	TGTGCCAGCAGTTTCGGAGCGGGGGGGCCCGATGAGCAGTTCTTC	CASSFGAGGPDEQFF
.	once	TRBJ1-5	TRBV19	TGTGCCAGTAAATGTGTTTGGGGATCGAAGCCCCAGCATTTT	CASKCVWGSKPQHF
.	.	TRBJ2-1	TRBV6-2/TRBV6-3	TGTGCCAGCAGTTACTCGGCGGTCCGCTCCTACAATGAGCAGTTCTTC	CASSYSAVRSYNEQFF
TRBD2	.	TRBJ2-2	TRBV4-1	TGCGCCAGCAGCCAAGGACTAGCGGGTGGGGAGCTGTTTTTT	CASSQGLAGGELFF
.	.	TRBJ2-5	TRBV4-1	TGCGCCAGCAGCGTCCGGGACACCACCCAAGAGACCCAGTACTTC	CASSVRDTTQETQYF
.	.	TRBJ2-7	TRBV12-3/TRBV12-4	TGTGCCAGCAGTTTCGGGGGGCTGTACGAGCAGTACTTC	CASSFGGLYEQYF
.	.	TRBJ1-1	TRBV7-9	TGTGCCAGCAGCTTAGGTCCACCCCCGGGCACTGAAGCTTTCTTT	CASSLGPPPGTEAFF
.	few	TRBJ1-1	TRBV4-1	TGCGCCAGCAGCCAATCCGTCAGGGGGAACACTGAAGCTTTCTTT	CASSQSVRGNTEAFF
.	.	TRBJ1-4	TRBV12-3/TRBV12-4	TGTGCCAGCAGTAGGACAGCGAAGGAAAAACTGTTTTTT	CASSRTAKEKLFF
.	.	TRBJ2-3	TRBV7-9	TGTGCCAGCAGCTTTGATCAGGACTCCCTGTCGGGTACGCAGTATTTT	CASSFDQDSLSGTQYF
.	many	TRBJ2-7	TRBV5-1	TGCGCCAGCAGCTTGAGGACAGACGGATACGAGCAGTACTTC	CASSLRTDGYEQYF
.	.	TRBJ1-6	TRBV6-2/TRBV6-3	TGTGCCAGCAGCCCGGCCAGGGCTAATTCACCCCTCCACTTT	CASSPARANSPLHF
.	few	TRBJ1-1	TRBV7-9	TGTGCCAGCAGCTTTTCCGGGGTAGAAGCTTTCTTT	CASSFSGVEAFF
.	few	TRBJ2-7	TRBV15	TGTGCCACCAGCAGAGAGCGGATCTACGAGCAGTACTTC	CATSRERIYEQYF
.	few	TRBJ2-7	TRBV11-2	TGTGCCAGCAGCTTAGCGAGTCCAGGGGCGGGAGAGCAGTACTTC	CASSLASPGAGEQYF
.	once	TRBJ2-3	TRBV2	TGTGCCAGCAGTGAGTGGCCTAGATTTACAGATACGCAGTATTTT	CASSEWPRFTDTQYF
.	.	TRBJ2-5	TRBV12-3/TRBV12-4	TGTGCCAGCAGTTTTGGAGGGGGAGAGACCCAGTACTTC	CASSFGGGETQYF
TRBD2	many	TRBJ2-5	TRBV7-2	TGTGCCAGCAGCTTATCCCCCTCAACTAGCGGGGGGGCTCAGGAGACCCAGTACTTC	CASSLSPSTSGGAQETQYF
TRBD1	.	TRBJ2-7	TRBV28	TGTGCCAGCAGTTTAGGTCTTCAGGGGGTGGCCTACGAGCAGTACTTC	CASSLGLQGVAYEQYF
.	few	TRBJ2-1	TRBV7-9	TGTGCCAGCAGCTTATCAGAAGGGAGCAATGAGCAGTTCTTC	CASSLSEGSNEQFF
.	.	TRBJ2-5	TRBV27	TGTGCCAGCAGCCGGACGGGGGGACAGGCCTTCCAAGAGACCCAGTACTTC	CASSRTGGQAFQETQYF
.	few	TRBJ2-4	TRBV27	TGTGCCAGCAGTCAGGGTGACATTCAGTACTTC	CASSQGDIQYF
.	.	TRBJ1-5	TRBV19	TGTGCCAGTAGTACCTCACGAGGGATCGACCAGCCCCAGCATTTT	CASSTSRGIDQPQHF
.	few	TRBJ2-7	TRBV6-1	TGTGCCAGCGAGATAAGGGTGGGGTACGAGCAGTACTTC	CASEIRVGYEQYF
TRBD1	.	TRBJ2-2	TRBV20-1	TGCAGTGCTAGCGGGACAGCGAACACCGGGGAGCTGTTTTTT	CSASGTANTGELFF
.	once	TRBJ2-1	TRBV2	TGTGCCAGCTTGGCCCCCGATGGGCACAATGAGCAGTTCTTC	CASLAPDGHNEQFF